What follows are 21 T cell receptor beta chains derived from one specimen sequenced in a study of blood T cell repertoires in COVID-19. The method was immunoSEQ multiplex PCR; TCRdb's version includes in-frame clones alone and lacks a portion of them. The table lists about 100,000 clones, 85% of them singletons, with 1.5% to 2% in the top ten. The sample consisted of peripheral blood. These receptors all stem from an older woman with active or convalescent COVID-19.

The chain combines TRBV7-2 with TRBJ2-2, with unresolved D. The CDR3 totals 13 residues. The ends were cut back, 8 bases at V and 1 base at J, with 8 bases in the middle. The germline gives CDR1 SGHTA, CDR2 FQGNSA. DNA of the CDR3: TGTGCCAGCGAGTCGGGGAACACCGGGGAGCTGTTTTTT. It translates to CASESGNTGELFF.

The CDR3 DNA follows: TGTGCCAGCAGCTCCCACTTCTCCTACGAGCAGTACTTC. This translates into CASSSHFSYEQYF. The V gene is TRBV7-2, the J gene TRBJ2-7; D is unclear. The ends were cut back, 4 bases at V and 0 bases at J, with 7 bases in the middle. This CDR3 has 13 amino acids. Germline CDR1 reads SGHTA; CDR2 reads FQGNSA.

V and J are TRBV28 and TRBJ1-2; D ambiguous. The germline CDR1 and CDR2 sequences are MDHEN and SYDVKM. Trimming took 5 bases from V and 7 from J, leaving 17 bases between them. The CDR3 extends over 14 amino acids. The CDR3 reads CASSSIGPGSGYTF. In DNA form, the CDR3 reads TGTGCCAGCAGTAGTATCGGTCCCGGGAGTGGCTACACCTTC.

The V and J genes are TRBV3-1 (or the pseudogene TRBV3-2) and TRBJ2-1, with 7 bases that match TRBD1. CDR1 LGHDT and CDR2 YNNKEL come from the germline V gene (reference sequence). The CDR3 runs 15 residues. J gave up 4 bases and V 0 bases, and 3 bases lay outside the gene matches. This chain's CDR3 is CASSQDRQGYNEQFF. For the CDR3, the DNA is TGTGCCAGCAGCCAAGATAGACAGGGATACAATGAGCAGTTCTTC.

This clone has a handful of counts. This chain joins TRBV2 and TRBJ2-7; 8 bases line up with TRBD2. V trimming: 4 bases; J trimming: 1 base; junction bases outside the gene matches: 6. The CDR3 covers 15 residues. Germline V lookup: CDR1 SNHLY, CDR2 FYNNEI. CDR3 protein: CASSGVAGRSYEQYF. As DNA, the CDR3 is TGTGCCAGCAGTGGGGTAGCGGGAAGGTCCTACGAGCAGTACTTC.

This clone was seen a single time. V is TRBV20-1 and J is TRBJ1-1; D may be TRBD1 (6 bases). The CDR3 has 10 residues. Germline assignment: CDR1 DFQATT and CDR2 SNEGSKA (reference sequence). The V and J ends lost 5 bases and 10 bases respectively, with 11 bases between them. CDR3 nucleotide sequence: TGCAGTGCTCTACAGGGATTAGCTTTCTTT. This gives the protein CSALQGLAFF.

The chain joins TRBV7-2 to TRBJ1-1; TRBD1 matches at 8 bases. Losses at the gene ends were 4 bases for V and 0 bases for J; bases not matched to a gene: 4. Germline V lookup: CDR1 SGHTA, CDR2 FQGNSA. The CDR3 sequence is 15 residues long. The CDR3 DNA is TGTGCCAGCAGCTCGACAGGGGATTTGAACACTGAAGCTTTCTTT. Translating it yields CASSSTGDLNTEAFF.

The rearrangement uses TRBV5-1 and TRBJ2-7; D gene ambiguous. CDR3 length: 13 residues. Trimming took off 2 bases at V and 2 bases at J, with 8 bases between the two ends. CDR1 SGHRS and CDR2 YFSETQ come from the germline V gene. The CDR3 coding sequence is TGCGCCAGCAGCTTCCAGGCTACCTACGAGCAGTACTTC. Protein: CASSFQATYEQYF.

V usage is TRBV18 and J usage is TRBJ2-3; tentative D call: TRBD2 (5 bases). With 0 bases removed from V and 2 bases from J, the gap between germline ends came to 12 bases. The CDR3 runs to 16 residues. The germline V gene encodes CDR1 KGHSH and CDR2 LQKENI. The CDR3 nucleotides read TGTGCCAGCTCACCACCGTCCAGCGGCCCCACAGATACGCAGTATTTT. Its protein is CASSPPSSGPTDTQYF.

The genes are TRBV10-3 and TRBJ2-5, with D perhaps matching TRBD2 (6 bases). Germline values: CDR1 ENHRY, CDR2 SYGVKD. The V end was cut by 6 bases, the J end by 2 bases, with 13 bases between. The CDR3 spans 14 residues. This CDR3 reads CAISRSAGQETQYF. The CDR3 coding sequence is TGTGCCATCAGCCGGAGCGCGGGACAAGAGACCCAGTACTTC.

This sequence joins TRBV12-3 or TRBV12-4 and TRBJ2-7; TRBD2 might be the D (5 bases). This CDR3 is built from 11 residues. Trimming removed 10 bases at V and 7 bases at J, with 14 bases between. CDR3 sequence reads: CATRGSGEQYF. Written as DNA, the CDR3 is TGTGCCACCCGGGGTTCGGGGGAGCAGTACTTC.

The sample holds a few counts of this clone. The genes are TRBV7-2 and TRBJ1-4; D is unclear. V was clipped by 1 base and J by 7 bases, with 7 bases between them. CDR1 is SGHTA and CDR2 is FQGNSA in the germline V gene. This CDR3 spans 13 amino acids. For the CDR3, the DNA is TGTGCCAGCAGCTTAGAACCCAGTGAAAAACTGTTTTTT. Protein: CASSLEPSEKLFF. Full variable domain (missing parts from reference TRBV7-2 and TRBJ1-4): GAGVSQSPSNKVTEKGKDVELRCDPISGHTALYWYRQSLGQGLEFLIYFQGNSAPDKSGLPSDRFSAERTGGSVSTLTIQRTQQEDSAVYLCASSLEPSEKLFFGSGTQLSVL.

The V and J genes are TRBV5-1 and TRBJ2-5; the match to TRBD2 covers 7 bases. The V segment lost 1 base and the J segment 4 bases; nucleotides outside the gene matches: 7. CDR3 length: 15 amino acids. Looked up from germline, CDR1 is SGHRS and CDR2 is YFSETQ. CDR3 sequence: CASSLFGGSGETQYF. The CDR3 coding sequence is TGCGCCAGCAGCTTGTTCGGCGGGAGTGGAGAGACCCAGTACTTC.

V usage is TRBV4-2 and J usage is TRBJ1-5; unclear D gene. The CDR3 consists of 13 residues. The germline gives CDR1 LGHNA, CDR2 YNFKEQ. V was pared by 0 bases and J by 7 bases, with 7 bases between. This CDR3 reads CASSQDPKQPQHF. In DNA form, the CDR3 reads TGTGCCAGCAGCCAAGATCCAAAACAGCCCCAGCATTTT.

In nucleotides, the CDR3 is TGTGCCTGGCGGCGGGAAGTTGATTCACCCCTCCACTTT. It yields the protein CAWRREVDSPLHF. This chain uses TRBV30 with TRBJ1-6; D uncertain. V lost 5 bases to trimming and J lost 8 bases, with 13 bases between them. Germline V gene data show CDR1 as GTSNPN and CDR2 as SVGIG (reference sequence). The CDR3 runs 13 residues.

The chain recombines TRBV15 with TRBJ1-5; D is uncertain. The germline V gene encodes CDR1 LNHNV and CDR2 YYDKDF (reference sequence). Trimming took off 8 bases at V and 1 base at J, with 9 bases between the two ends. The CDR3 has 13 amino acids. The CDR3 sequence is CATSWASNQPQHF. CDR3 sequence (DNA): TGTGCCACCTCCTGGGCGAGCAATCAGCCCCAGCATTTT.

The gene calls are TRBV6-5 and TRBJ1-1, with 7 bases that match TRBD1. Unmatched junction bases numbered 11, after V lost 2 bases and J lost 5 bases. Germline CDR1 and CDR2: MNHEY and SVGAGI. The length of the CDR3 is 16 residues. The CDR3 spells CASSYAERQGRTEAFF. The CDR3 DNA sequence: TGTGCCAGCAGTTACGCGGAGAGACAGGGAAGGACTGAAGCTTTCTTT.

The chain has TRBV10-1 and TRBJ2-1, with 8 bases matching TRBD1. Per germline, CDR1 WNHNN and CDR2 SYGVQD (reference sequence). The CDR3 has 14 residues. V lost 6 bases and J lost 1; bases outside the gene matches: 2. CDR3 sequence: CASRRQGSYNEQFF. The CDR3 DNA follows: TGCGCCAGCAGAAGACAGGGGTCCTACAATGAGCAGTTCTTC.

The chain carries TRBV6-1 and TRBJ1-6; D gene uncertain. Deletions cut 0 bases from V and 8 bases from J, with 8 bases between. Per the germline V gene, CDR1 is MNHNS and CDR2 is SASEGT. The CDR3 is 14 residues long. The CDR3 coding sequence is TGTGCCAGCAGTGAAGCCCCAGTTGATTCACCCCTCCACTTT. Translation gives CASSEAPVDSPLHF.

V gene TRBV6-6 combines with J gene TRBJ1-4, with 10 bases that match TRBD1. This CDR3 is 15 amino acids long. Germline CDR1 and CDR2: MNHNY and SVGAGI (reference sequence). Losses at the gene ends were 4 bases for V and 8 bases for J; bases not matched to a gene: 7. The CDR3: CASSSRQGAREKLFF. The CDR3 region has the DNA TGTGCCAGCAGTTCGCGACAGGGGGCGAGGGAAAAACTGTTTTTT.

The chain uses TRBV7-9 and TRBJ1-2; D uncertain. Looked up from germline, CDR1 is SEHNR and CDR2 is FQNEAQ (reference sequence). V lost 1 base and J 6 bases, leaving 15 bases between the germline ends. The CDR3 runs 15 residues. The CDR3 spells CASSLGGRGRNGYTF. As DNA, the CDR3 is TGTGCCAGCAGCTTAGGAGGGAGAGGAAGGAATGGCTACACCTTC.